This T cell receptor beta chain is drawn from a study of blood T cell repertoires in COVID-19. Across the study: Samples came from the United States, Italy and Spain, spanning acute and convalescent COVID-19. Sample material is recorded as cDNA or gDNA derived from T cells, B-cell-depleted T cells, or PBMCs.

Source study methods: Cell counts per sample came from amplifying reference gene primers. Here immunoSEQ multiplex PCR was the method, and the copy in TCRdb shows in-frame clones only, minus some. The V and J calls and clone size were taken over from that table, and D and trimming were inferred from the DNA. The table lists some 44,000 clones, around 80% of them singletons, with about a quarter in the top ten. From germline, CDR1 is LNHDA and CDR2 SQIVND (reference sequence). Deletions cut 6 bases from V and 5 bases from J, with 13 bases between. The length of the CDR3 is 14 residues. Material: peripheral blood. The chain employs TRBV19 and TRBJ1-4; D ambiguous. This receptor was obtained from a woman aged 55-70 years with acute or convalescent COVID-19. Written as DNA, the CDR3 is TGTGCCAGTAGCCTCGGGAGTCTAAATGAAAAACTGTTTTTT. It translates to CASSLGSLNEKLFF.